This TCR beta chain was profiled in a study of T cell responses to AZD1222 COVID-19 vaccine. Study details: Analyses pooled second doses at about 4 or about 12 weeks. General observations from the study: Possibly, clonal diversity was underestimated; donors were largely white British and included more females. Two AZD1222 administrations were followed by greater Spike-specific TCR breadth and depth.

Using immunoSEQ multiplex PCR, the repertoire was profiled, and TCRdb retains in-frame clones only, with some absent. The data show about 99,000 clones, around nine tenths seen once. On this clone itself: Antigen unknown.

Trimming left V 6 bases short and J 2 bases short, with 16 bases between. This CDR3 is 15 amino acids long. The V gene's germline CDR1 is MNHEY and CDR2 SVGAGI. The sequence was obtained from an adult in good health. The chain is built from TRBV6-5 and TRBJ1-2, with D unresolved. Sequenced material: peripheral blood, taken on day 0 of AZD1222 vaccination. The CDR3 sequence: CASSLNPQTNYGYTF. Here the CDR3 DNA reads TGTGCCAGCAGCCTTAATCCACAGACGAACTATGGCTACACCTTC.